The 8 T cell receptor beta chains reported below all come from one sample, sequenced in a study of T cell repertoires in cytomegalovirus infection. These receptors' antigens are unknown. TCRdb processed the reads anew with MiXCR; each CDR3 protein has one entry. The sample shows about 700,000 distinct CDR3 sequences, around a third of them seen only once. The sequencing here drew on cultured PBMCs, taken from culture after CMV antigen stimulation. These receptors all come from a human donor in good health (CMV status not recorded). Some clones in this sample may be carry-over from other donors' samples.

This clonotype was picked up a small number of times. The rearrangement joins TRBV5-5 to TRBJ2-3; no firm D call. Trimming took off 1 base at V and 2 bases at J, with 17 bases between the two ends. The CDR3 is 17 amino acids. Germline lookup yields CDR1 SGHKS and CDR2 YYEKEE (reference sequence). Here the CDR3 reads CASSLLLLQTVTDTQYF. In DNA form, the CDR3 reads TGTGCCAGCAGCTTGTTGCTTCTGCAGACGGTCACAGATACGCAGTATTTT. The full variable domain, its missing parts supplied by reference TRBV5-5 and TRBJ2-3, is DAGVTQSPTHLIKTRGQQVTLRCSPISGHKSVSWYQQVLGQGPQFIFQYYEKEERGRGNFPDRFSARQFPNYSSELNVNALLLGDSALYLCASSLLLLQTVTDTQYFGPGTRLTVL.

The gene calls are TRBV28 and TRBJ2-1; 11 bases agree with TRBD2. The germline V gene encodes CDR1 MDHEN and CDR2 SYDVKM. V gave up 5 bases and J gave up 4 bases; unmatched junction bases: 7. CDR3 length: 16 residues. In DNA, the CDR3 is TGTGCCAGCAGTCTGAGGACTAGCGGGCGTTACAATGAGCAGTTCTTC. It translates to CASSLRTSGRYNEQFF.

This clonotype was detected only a few times. The V and J genes are TRBV28 and TRBJ1-4, with TRBD1 matching over 8 bases. The CDR3 covers 15 residues. V was pared by 6 bases and J by 4 bases, with 7 bases of the junction left unmatched. Per germline, CDR1 MDHEN and CDR2 SYDVKM. The CDR3 DNA is TGTGCCAGCAGCTTTGGACAGGGATTTAATGAAAAACTGTTTTTT. Protein sequence: CASSFGQGFNEKLFF.

The chain couples TRBV6-2 or TRBV6-3 to TRBJ2-7; D gene uncertain. Germline CDR1 MNHEY, CDR2 SVGEGT. The CDR3 contains 12 residues. Trimming cost V 6 bases and J 2 bases, with 8 bases left between them. CDR3 nucleotide sequence: TGTGCCAGCAGCATAACTACCTACGAGCAGTACTTC. Protein product: CASSITTYEQYF.

This clonotype was found a few times. The rearrangement uses TRBV15 and TRBJ2-7; D is unresolved. The germline V gene encodes CDR1 LNHNV and CDR2 YYDKDF (reference sequence). CDR3 size: 13 residues. V dropped 5 bases and J dropped 6 bases, with 14 bases sitting between them. CDR3 sequence (DNA): TGTGCCACCAGCCATGTCCCCATGGTCGAGCAGTACTTC. It translates to CATSHVPMVEQYF.

A few counts support this clonotype. This sequence joins TRBV20-1 and TRBJ2-7; 10 nucleotides agree with TRBD2. Unmatched junction bases numbered 3, after V lost 4 bases and J lost 0 bases. Germline V lookup: CDR1 DFQATT, CDR2 SNEGSKA (reference sequence). The CDR3 is made up of 14 amino acids. The CDR3 DNA reads as TGCAGTGCTACACTAGCGGGGAGCTCCTACGAGCAGTACTTC. It translates to CSATLAGSSYEQYF.

This chain joins TRBV30 and TRBJ1-5; D is perhaps TRBD1 (6 bases). V lost 5 bases and J 4 bases, leaving 9 bases between the germline ends. The V gene's germline CDR1 is GTSNPN and CDR2 SVGIG (reference sequence). There are 12 residues in the CDR3. The CDR3 coding sequence is TGTGCCTGGGGACAGCCAAATCAGCCCCAGCATTTT. It is translated as CAWGQPNQPQHF.

This clonotype was detected a few times. A much larger clone differs from this one at a single base, so this may be a read error. The V call is TRBV7-2, the J call TRBJ2-3; D uncertain. The CDR3 runs 14 residues. CDR1 and CDR2 (germline): SGHTA, FQGNSA. The ends were cut back, 1 base at V and 1 base at J, with 6 bases in the middle. CDR3 in amino acids: CASSLVRRTDTQYF. The CDR3 DNA reads as TGTGCCAGCAGCTTAGTCCGGCGCACAGATACGCAGTATTTT.